The 22 T cell receptor beta chains presented below share a single source sample, sequenced in a study of CD8 T cells in ankylosing spondylitis. TCRdb redid the calling of the 5' RACE reads with MiXCR, one entry per CDR3 protein. Of under 400,000 distinct CDR3 sequences listed, approximately 10% are singletons. The sequencing sample was made of blood, either unsorted or a sorted T cell fraction (not recorded which). These receptors were obtained from a female donor with ankylosing spondylitis or in good health (not recorded which).

This clonotype was counted many times. The rearrangement joins TRBV20-1 to TRBJ1-3; D uncertain. In germline, CDR1 is DFQATT, CDR2 SNEGSKA (reference sequence). Trimming shortened V by 3 bases and J by 4 bases, and 10 bases separated the two germline ends. The CDR3 sequence is 13 residues long. CDR3 amino acids: CSARWLSGNTIYF. The CDR3 DNA reads as TGCAGTGCTAGGTGGCTCTCAGGAAACACCATATATTTT.

The sample holds many counts of this clonotype. The chain is built from TRBV12-3 or TRBV12-4 and TRBJ2-3; perhaps TRBD1 as D (5 bases). Trimming shortened V by 10 bases and J by 5 bases, and 19 bases separated the two germline ends. The CDR3 covers 14 residues. The CDR3 bases are TGTGCCATCTCCGGGTGGGGCGCGGAAGATACGCAGTATTTT. The encoded protein is CAISGWGAEDTQYF.

This clonotype has a count of ten or more. The J gene is TRBJ2-5, the V gene TRBV15, with 7 positions matching TRBD2. The J segment lost 3 bases and the V segment lost 3 bases, leaving 7 bases of the junction unmatched. Germline V gene sequence: CDR1 LNHNV, CDR2 YYDKDF (reference sequence). The CDR3 is made up of 15 amino acids. The CDR3 region is CATSSSGLREETQYF. Written as DNA, the CDR3 is TGTGCCACCAGCAGTTCGGGACTAAGAGAAGAGACCCAGTACTTC.

This clonotype was seen ten or more times. The chain couples TRBV7-2 to TRBJ2-3, with a tentative D call TRBD2 (6 bases). Germline V gene lookup returns CDR1 SGHTA and CDR2 FQGNSA. The CDR3 contains 16 residues. Deletions cut 5 bases from V and 3 bases from J, with 18 bases between. For the CDR3, the DNA is TGTGCCAGCAGCCCTTGGGCCTCCAGCGGGACAGATACGCAGTATTTT. This codes for CASSPWASSGTDTQYF.

The gene calls are TRBV20-1 and TRBJ1-2, with D maybe TRBD1 (6 bases). V was pared by 0 bases and J by 7 bases, with 21 bases between. CDR3 size: 16 residues. Germline CDR1 DFQATT, CDR2 SNEGSKA (reference sequence). CDR3 sequence reads: CSARDHTQGYKSGYTF. The CDR3 coding sequence is TGCAGTGCTAGAGATCATACACAGGGTTATAAGAGTGGCTACACCTTC.

The rearrangement links TRBV6-2 or TRBV6-3 to TRBJ2-7; no clear D gene. V lost 2 bases to trimming and J lost 3 bases, with 17 bases between them. The V gene's germline CDR1 is MNHEY and CDR2 SVGEGT. This CDR3 comprises 16 residues. The CDR3 sequence is CASSYTPIGRDYEQYF. The DNA of the CDR3 is TGTGCCAGCAGTTACACTCCCATAGGCAGAGACTACGAGCAGTACTTC.

At least ten counts were recorded for this clonotype. This chain connects TRBV29-1 to TRBJ2-7; the D gene is possibly TRBD1 (6 bases). The CDR3 totals 11 residues. Trimming removed 4 bases at V and 3 bases at J, with 7 bases between. The germline V gene encodes CDR1 SQVTM and CDR2 ANQGSEA. CDR3: CSVAQGYEQYF. The CDR3 bases are TGCAGCGTTGCACAGGGCTACGAGCAGTACTTC.

In its sample, this clonotype was seen many times. This rearrangement joins TRBV5-1 to TRBJ2-1; 7 bases map to TRBD2. Germline values: CDR1 SGHRS, CDR2 YFSETQ. V shed 0 bases and J 8 bases; nucleotides not matched to a gene: 8. The CDR3 extends over 15 amino acids. DNA for the CDR3: TGCGCCAGCAGCTTGGGCGGGAGTCAACTCTATGAGCAGTTCTTC. This gives the protein CASSLGGSQLYEQFF.

The V and J genes are TRBV18 and TRBJ1-6, with 8 nucleotides matching TRBD1. The CDR3 totals 16 residues. CDR1 and CDR2 (germline): KGHSH, LQKENI. Trimming cost V 5 bases and J 7 bases; bases outside gene matches: 10. The CDR3 coding sequence is TGTGCCAGCTCATCCTCCGGTCAGGGGGCAAATTCACCCCTCCACTTT. It codes for CASSSSGQGANSPLHF.

The J gene is TRBJ2-3, the V gene TRBV5-1, with D tentatively TRBD1 (6 bases). V lost 1 base to trimming and J lost 2 bases, with 14 bases between them. The CDR3 covers 16 residues. Germline CDR1 SGHRS, CDR2 YFSETQ. DNA of the CDR3: TGCGCCAGCAGCTTGTCCCCAGGGGCCCTCACAGATACGCAGTATTTT. This encodes CASSLSPGALTDTQYF.

This clonotype was detected a few times. The chain carries TRBV20-1 and TRBJ2-1, with TRBD2 matching over 16 bases. CDR1 is DFQATT, CDR2 SNEGSKA, per germline (reference sequence). This CDR3 has 17 residues. V shed 0 bases and J 9 bases; nucleotides not matched to a gene: 8. CDR3 DNA sequence: TGCAGTGCTAGAGATGGGACTAGCGGGAGGGCCAGCAGTGAGCAGTTCTTC. Amino acid sequence: CSARDGTSGRASSEQFF.

This clonotype was detected many times. The CDR3 nucleotides are TGTGCCAGCAGTTTGACCGATAGCAATCAGCCCCAGCATTTT. Protein sequence: CASSLTDSNQPQHF. V and J are TRBV12-3 or TRBV12-4 and TRBJ1-5, with D unclear. CDR3 length: 14 amino acids. Trimming took off 3 bases at V and 0 bases at J, with 6 bases between the two ends.

This clonotype came up many times. This chain connects TRBV6-1 to TRBJ2-1; 14 positions agree with TRBD2. Germline V gives CDR1 MNHNS, CDR2 SASEGT. This CDR3 has 19 amino acids. V shed 5 bases, J shed 0 bases, and the junction held 9 bases outside the gene matches. The CDR3 reads CASSLNPGTSGSSYNEQFF. The CDR3 DNA reads as TGTGCCAGCAGTCTCAATCCCGGGACTAGCGGGAGCTCCTACAATGAGCAGTTCTTC.

The chain has TRBV30 and TRBJ2-7; perhaps TRBD1 as D (5 bases). The CDR3 is 13 amino acids. V lost 6 bases to trimming and J lost 10 bases, with 22 bases between them. Germline CDR1 GTSNPN, CDR2 SVGIG (reference sequence). DNA of the CDR3: TGTGCCTGTGACAGTTTGAATAATTGGGGACAGTACTTC. Amino acid sequence: CACDSLNNWGQYF.

The chain carries TRBV5-6 and TRBJ2-7; D remains unclear. CDR1 and CDR2 (germline): SGHDT, YYEEEE. This CDR3 is built from 12 residues. Trimming left V 7 bases short and J 5 bases short, with 13 bases between. This CDR3 is CASGPGRHEQYF. Written as DNA, the CDR3 is TGTGCCAGCGGTCCCGGACGCCACGAGCAGTACTTC.

This clonotype was detected many times. V gene TRBV20-1 combines with J gene TRBJ2-5; no clear D gene. Germline CDR1 and CDR2: DFQATT and SNEGSKA (reference sequence). This CDR3 spans 12 amino acids. V gave up 2 bases and J gave up 4 bases, with 8 bases separating them. CDR3: CSARPSTETQYF. DNA for the CDR3: TGCAGTGCTAGACCCAGCACAGAGACCCAGTACTTC.

This clonotype was seen many times. The chain employs TRBV20-1 and TRBJ2-7; D may be TRBD2 (6 bases). This CDR3 contains 16 residues. CDR1 and CDR2 from the germline V gene are DFQATT and SNEGSKA (reference sequence). V was shortened by 4 bases and J by 3 bases, with 22 bases between the two germline ends. DNA for the CDR3: TGCAGTGCTATCCTACCGGGACTTCCCACGGGCTACGAGCAGTACTTC. Protein sequence: CSAILPGLPTGYEQYF.

This clonotype was counted many times. The chain carries TRBV7-9 and TRBJ2-1, with D unclear. V was cut by 5 bases and J by 4 bases, with 21 bases left in between. The CDR3 loop spans 17 amino acids. Germline V gene sequence: CDR1 SEHNR, CDR2 FQNEAQ (reference sequence). The CDR3 is CASSLLSASGRYNEQFF. As DNA, the CDR3 is TGTGCCAGCAGCCTTCTATCAGCGTCCGGGCGATACAATGAGCAGTTCTTC.

This clonotype was observed at least ten times. The rearrangement links TRBV10-3 to TRBJ2-1; 14 bases match TRBD2. The CDR3 is made up of 17 amino acids. Unmatched junction bases numbered 9, after V lost 6 bases and J lost 5 bases. Germline CDR1 ENHRY, CDR2 SYGVKD. The CDR3 DNA follows: TGTGCCATCAGAGCCTCGACTAGCGGGGGGGCAAACAATGAGCAGTTCTTC. Protein sequence: CAIRASTSGGANNEQFF.

The sample holds a few counts of this clonotype. The gene calls are TRBV12-3 or TRBV12-4 and TRBJ1-5; D perhaps matches TRBD1 (6 bases). The ends were cut back, 3 bases at V and 3 bases at J, with 12 bases in the middle. The CDR3 has 15 amino acids. As DNA, the CDR3 is TGTGCCAGCAGTTTGGGGGCAGGCACCAATCAGCCCCAGCATTTT. Amino acids: CASSLGAGTNQPQHF.

The V call is TRBV5-1, the J call TRBJ2-2, with D perhaps matching TRBD1 or TRBD2 (6 bases each). CDR1 and CDR2 from the germline V gene are SGHRS and YFSETQ. Trimming cost V 6 bases and J 6 bases, with 15 bases left between them. CDR3 length: 14 amino acids. The CDR3 nucleotides read TGCGCCAGCATCAAACAGGGAGGATCCGGGGAGCTGTTTTTT. Encoded protein: CASIKQGGSGELFF.

Many counts were recorded for this clonotype. V and J are TRBV2 and TRBJ1-5; no firm D call. The CDR3 length is 14 residues. Germline CDR1 and CDR2: SNHLY and FYNNEI. Trimming cost V 7 bases and J 2 bases, with 12 bases left between them. The CDR3 nucleotides are TGTGCCAGCACGGCAGAGACGGGCAATCAGCCCCAGCATTTT. The encoded protein is CASTAETGNQPQHF.